This passage covers 2 T cell receptor beta chains from one sample sequenced in a study of blood T cell repertoires in COVID-19. The assay was immunoSEQ multiplex PCR, and TCRdb's table has in-frame clones only and misses some. This repertoire shows 250,000 to 300,000 clones, around nine tenths found once; its top ten account for around 5.1%. Sequences were obtained from peripheral blood. These receptors came from a woman aged 60-75 years with COVID-19, enrolled during active disease.

The chain has TRBV3-1 (or the pseudogene TRBV3-2) and TRBJ2-7; D is uncertain. Trimming removed 3 bases from V and 6 bases from J, with 12 bases in between. Germline V gene data show CDR1 as LGHDT and CDR2 as YNNKEL (reference sequence). The CDR3 extends over 13 amino acids. CDR3 in amino acids: CASSQARPGEQYF. CDR3 nucleotides: TGTGCCAGCAGCCAGGCCCGACCGGGCGAGCAGTACTTC.

The gene calls are TRBV28 and TRBJ1-1; possibly TRBD1 for D (6 bases). Germline CDR1 reads MDHEN; CDR2 reads SYDVKM. The CDR3 runs 14 residues. The V gene lost 8 bases and the J gene lost 1 base, with 14 bases spanning the gap. CDR3 sequence: CASSSGTSNTEAFF. The CDR3 bases are TGTGCCAGCTCCTCGGGGACATCGAACACTGAAGCTTTCTTT.